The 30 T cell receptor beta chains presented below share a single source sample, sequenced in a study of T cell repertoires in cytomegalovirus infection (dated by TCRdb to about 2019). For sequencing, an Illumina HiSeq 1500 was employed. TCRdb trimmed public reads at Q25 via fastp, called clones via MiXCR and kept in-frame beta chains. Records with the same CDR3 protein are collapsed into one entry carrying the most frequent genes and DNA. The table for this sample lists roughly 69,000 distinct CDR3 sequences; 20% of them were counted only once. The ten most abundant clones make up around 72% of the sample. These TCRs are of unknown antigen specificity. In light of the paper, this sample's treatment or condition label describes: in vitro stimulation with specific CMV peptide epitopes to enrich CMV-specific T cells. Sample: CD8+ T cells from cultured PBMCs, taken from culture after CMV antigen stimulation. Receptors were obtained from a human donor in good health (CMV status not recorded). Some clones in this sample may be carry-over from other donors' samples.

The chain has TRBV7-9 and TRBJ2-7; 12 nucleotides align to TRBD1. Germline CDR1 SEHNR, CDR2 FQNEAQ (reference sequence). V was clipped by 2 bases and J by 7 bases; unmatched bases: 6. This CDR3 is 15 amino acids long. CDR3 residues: CASSLPGQGAFEQYF. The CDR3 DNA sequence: TGTGCCAGCAGCTTACCGGGACAGGGGGCTTTTGAGCAGTACTTC.

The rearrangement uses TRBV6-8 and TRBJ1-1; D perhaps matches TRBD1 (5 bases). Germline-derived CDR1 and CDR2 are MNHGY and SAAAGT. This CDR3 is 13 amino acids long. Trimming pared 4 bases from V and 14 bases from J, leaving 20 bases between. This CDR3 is CASSLSRTETVFF. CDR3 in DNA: TGTGCCAGCAGTTTATCTAGGACCGAGACAGTCTTCTTT.

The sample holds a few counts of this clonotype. CDR3 sequence reads: CASSYQNSPLHF. For the CDR3, the DNA is TGTGCCAGCAGTTATCAAAATTCACCCCTCCACTTT. This chain connects TRBV28 to TRBJ1-6; no clear D gene. The CDR3 extends over 12 amino acids. Between the trimmed V and J ends, which lost 4 bases and 7 bases, there was a span of 5 bases. Looked up from germline, CDR1 is MDHEN and CDR2 is SYDVKM.

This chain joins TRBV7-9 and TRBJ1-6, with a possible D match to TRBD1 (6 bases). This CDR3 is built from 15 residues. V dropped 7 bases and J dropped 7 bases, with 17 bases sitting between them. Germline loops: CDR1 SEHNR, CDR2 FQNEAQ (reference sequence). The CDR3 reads CASTVMGQINSPLHF. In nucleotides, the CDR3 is TGTGCCAGCACCGTGATGGGACAAATAAATTCACCCCTCCACTTT.

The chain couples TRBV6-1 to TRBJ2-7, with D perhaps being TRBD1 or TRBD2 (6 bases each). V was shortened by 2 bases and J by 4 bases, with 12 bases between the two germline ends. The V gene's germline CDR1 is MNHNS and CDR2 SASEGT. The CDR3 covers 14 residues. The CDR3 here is CASSEIGGPYEQYF. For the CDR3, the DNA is TGTGCCAGCAGTGAAATAGGGGGGCCTTACGAGCAGTACTTC.

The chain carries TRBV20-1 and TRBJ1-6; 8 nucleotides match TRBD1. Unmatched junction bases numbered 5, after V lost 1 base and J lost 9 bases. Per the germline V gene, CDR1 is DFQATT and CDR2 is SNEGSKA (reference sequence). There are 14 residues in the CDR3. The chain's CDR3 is CSARAGTGTSPLHF. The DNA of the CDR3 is TGCAGTGCTAGAGCTGGGACAGGCACTTCACCCCTCCACTTT.

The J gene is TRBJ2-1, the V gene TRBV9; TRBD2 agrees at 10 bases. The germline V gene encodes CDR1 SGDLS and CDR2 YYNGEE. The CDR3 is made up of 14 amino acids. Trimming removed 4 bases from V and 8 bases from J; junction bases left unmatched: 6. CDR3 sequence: CASSSSGGPDEQFF. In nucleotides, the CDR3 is TGTGCCAGCAGCTCTAGCGGGGGTCCGGATGAGCAGTTCTTC. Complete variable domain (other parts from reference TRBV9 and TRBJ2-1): DSGVTQTPKHLITATGQRVTLRCSPRSGDLSVYWYQQSLDQGLQFLIQYYNGEERAKGNILERFSAQQFPDLHSELNLSSLELGDSALYFCASSSSGGPDEQFFGPGTRLTVL.

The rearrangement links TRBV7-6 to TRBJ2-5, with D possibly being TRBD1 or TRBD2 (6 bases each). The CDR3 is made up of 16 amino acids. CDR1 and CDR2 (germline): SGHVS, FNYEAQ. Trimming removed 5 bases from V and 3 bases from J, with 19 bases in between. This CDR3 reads CASSGPQGRGEETQYF. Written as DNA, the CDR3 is TGTGCCAGCAGCGGTCCCCAAGGAAGGGGGGAAGAGACCCAGTACTTC.

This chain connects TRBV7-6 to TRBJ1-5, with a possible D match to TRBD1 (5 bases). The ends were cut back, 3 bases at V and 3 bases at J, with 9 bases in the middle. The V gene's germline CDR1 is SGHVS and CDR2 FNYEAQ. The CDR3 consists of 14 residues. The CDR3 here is CASSFGGDNQPQHF. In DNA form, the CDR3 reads TGTGCCAGCAGCTTTGGGGGAGACAATCAGCCCCAGCATTTT.

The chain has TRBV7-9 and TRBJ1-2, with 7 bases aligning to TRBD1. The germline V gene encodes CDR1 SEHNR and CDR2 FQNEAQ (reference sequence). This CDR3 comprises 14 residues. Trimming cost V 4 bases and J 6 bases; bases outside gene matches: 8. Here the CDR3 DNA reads TGTGCCAGCAGCTCAAAGGGGGCGCGGGATGGCTACACCTTC. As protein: CASSSKGARDGYTF.

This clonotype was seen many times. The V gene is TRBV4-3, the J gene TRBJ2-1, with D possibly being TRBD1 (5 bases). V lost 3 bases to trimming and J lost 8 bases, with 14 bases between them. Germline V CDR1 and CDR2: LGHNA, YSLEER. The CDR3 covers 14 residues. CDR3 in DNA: TGCGCCAGCAGCCATGGGGCAGGGTGGGATGAGCAGTTCTTC. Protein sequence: CASSHGAGWDEQFF.

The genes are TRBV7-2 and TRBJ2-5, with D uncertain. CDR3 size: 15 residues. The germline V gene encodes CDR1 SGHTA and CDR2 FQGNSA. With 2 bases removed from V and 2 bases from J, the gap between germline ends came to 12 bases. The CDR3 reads CASSLISEFQETQYF. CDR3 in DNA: TGTGCCAGCAGCTTAATCTCAGAGTTTCAAGAGACCCAGTACTTC.

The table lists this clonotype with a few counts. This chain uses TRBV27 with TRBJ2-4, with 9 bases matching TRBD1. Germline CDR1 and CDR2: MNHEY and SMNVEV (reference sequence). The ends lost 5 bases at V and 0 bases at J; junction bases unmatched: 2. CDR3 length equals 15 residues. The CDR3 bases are TGTGCCAGCAGTGGACAGGGGATAGCCAAAAACATTCAGTACTTC. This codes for CASSGQGIAKNIQYF.

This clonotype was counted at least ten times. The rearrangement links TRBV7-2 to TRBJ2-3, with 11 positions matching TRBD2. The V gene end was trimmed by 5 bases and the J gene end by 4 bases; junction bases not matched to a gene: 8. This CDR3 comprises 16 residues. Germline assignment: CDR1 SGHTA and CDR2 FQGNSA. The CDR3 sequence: CASSRRLAGLPDTQYF. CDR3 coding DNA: TGTGCCAGCAGCCGCCGACTAGCGGGGCTTCCAGATACGCAGTATTTT.

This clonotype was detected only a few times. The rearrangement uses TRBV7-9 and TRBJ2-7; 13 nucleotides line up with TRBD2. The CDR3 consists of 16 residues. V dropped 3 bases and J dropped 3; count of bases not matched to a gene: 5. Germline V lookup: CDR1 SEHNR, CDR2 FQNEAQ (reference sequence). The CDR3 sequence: CASSLVTSGGFYEQYF. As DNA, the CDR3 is TGTGCCAGCAGCTTGGTGACTAGCGGGGGGTTCTACGAGCAGTACTTC.

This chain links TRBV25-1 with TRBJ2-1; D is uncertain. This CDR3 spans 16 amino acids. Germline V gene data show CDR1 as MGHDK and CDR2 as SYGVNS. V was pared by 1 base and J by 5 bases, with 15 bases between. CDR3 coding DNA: TGTGCCAGCAGTGAATTGGTACTAACTGCCCACAATGAGCAGTTCTTC. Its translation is CASSELVLTAHNEQFF.

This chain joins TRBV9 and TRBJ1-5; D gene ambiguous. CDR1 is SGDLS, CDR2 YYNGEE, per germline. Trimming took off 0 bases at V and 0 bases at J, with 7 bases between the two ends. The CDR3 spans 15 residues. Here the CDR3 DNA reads TGTGCCAGCAGCGTAGGGGGTAATAGCAATCAGCCCCAGCATTTT. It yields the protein CASSVGGNSNQPQHF.

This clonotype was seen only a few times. CDR3 coding DNA: TGTGCCAGCAGCCCGGGAATAGCCCAGCATTTT. It is translated as CASSPGIAQHF. The V and J genes are TRBV6-1 and TRBJ1-5; D gene uncertain. The CDR3 consists of 11 residues. CDR1 and CDR2 from the germline V gene are MNHNS and SASEGT. V was pared by 6 bases and J by 11 bases, with 11 bases between.

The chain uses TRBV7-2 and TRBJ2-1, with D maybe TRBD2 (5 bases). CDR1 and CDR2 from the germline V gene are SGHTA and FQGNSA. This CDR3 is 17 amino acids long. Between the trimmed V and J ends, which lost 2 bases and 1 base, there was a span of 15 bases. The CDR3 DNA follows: TGTGCCAGCAGCTTAATAACCGGGGTCTCTTCCTACAATGAGCAGTTCTTC. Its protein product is CASSLITGVSSYNEQFF.

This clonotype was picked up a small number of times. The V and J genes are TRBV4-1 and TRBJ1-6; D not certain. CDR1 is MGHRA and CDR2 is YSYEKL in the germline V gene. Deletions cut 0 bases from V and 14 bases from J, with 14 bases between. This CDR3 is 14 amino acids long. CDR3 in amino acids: CASSQDIGQWALHF. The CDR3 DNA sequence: TGCGCCAGCAGCCAAGATATTGGTCAATGGGCCCTCCACTTT.

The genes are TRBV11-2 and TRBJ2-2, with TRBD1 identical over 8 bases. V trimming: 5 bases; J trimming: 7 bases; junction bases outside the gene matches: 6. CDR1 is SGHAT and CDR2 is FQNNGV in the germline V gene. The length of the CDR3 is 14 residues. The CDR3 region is CASSPTGVGGELFF. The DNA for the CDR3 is TGTGCCAGCAGCCCGACAGGGGTCGGCGGGGAGCTGTTTTTT. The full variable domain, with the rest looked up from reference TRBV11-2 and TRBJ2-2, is EAGVAQSPRYKIIEKRQSVAFWCNPISGHATLYWYQQILGQGPKLLIQFQNNGVVDDSQLPKDRFSAERLKGVDSTLKIQPAKLEDSAVYLCASSPTGVGGELFFGEGSRLTVL.

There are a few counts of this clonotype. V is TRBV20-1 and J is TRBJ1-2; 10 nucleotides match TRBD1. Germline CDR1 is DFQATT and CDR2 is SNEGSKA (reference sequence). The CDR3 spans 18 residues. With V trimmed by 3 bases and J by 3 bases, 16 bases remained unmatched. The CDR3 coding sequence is TGCAGTGCTAGTCTTCAGCTGCCGGGACAGGGGTTCCACTATGGCTACACCTTC. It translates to CSASLQLPGQGFHYGYTF.

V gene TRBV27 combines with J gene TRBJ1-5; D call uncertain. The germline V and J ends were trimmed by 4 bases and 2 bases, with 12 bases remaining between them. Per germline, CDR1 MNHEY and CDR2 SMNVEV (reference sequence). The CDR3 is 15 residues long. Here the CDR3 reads CASSSLGIGNQPQHF. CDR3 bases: TGTGCCAGCAGTTCCCTCGGAATTGGCAATCAGCCCCAGCATTTT.

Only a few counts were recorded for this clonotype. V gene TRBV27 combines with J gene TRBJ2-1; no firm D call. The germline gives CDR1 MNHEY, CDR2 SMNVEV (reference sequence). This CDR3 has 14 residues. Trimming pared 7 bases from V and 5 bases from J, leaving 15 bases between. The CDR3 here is CASTPGIAHNEQFF. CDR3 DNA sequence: TGTGCCAGCACCCCCGGCATAGCACACAATGAGCAGTTCTTC.

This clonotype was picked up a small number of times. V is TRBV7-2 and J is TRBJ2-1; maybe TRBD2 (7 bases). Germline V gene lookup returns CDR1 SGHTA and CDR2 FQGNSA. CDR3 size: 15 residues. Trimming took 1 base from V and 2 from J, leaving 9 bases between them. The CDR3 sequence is CASSLEGGPYNEQFF. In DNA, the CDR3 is TGTGCCAGCAGCTTAGAGGGGGGGCCCTACAATGAGCAGTTCTTC.

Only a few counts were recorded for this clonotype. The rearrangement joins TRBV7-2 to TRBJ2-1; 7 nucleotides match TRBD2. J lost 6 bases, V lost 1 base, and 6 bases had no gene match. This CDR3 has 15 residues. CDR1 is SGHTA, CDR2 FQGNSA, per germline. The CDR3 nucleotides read TGTGCCAGCAGCTTAGGGACTAGTATCCGCAATGAGCAGTTCTTC. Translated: CASSLGTSIRNEQFF.

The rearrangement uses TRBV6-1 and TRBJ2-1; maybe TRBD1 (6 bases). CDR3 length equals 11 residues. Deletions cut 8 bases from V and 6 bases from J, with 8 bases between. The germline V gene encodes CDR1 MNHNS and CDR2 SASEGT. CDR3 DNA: TGTGCCAGCTTACAGGGCAATGAGCAGTTCTTC. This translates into CASLQGNEQFF.

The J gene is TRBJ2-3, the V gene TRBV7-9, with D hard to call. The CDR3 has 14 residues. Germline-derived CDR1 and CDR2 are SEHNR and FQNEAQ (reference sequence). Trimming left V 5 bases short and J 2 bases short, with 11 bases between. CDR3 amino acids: CASSLGSVTDTQYF. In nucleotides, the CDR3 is TGTGCCAGCAGCCTGGGATCTGTCACAGATACGCAGTATTTT.

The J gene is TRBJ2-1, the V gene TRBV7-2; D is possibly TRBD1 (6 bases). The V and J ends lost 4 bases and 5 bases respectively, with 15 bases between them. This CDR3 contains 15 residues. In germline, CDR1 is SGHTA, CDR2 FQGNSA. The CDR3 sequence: CASSWWTDPNNEQFF. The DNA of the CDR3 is TGTGCCAGCAGCTGGTGGACAGACCCTAACAATGAGCAGTTCTTC.

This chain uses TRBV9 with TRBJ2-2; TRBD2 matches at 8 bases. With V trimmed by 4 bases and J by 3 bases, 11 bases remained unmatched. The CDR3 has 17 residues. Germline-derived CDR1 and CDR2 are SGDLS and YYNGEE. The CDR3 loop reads CASSLRGAGGYTGELFF. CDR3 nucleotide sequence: TGTGCCAGCAGCCTTCGGGGGGCGGGGGGATACACCGGGGAGCTGTTTTTT.